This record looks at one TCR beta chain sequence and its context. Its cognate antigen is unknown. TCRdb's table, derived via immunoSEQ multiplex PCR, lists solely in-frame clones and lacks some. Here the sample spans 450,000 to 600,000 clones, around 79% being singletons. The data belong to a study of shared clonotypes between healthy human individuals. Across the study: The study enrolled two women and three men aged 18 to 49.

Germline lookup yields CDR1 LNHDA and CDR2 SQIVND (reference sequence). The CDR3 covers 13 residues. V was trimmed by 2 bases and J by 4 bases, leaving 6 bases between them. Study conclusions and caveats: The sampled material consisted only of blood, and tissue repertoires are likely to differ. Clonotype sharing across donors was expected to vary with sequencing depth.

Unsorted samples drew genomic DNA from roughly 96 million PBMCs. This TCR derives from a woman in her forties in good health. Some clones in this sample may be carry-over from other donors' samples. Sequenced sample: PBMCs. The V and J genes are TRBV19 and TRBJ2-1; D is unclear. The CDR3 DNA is TGTGCCAGTAGTATATCCCGATACAATGAGCAGTTCTTC. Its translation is CASSISRYNEQFF.